This TCR beta chain was recovered during a study of technical replicates of blood from a handful of donors (dated by TCRdb to the late 2010s). V and J are truncated by 1 base and 6 bases respectively, leaving an intervening sequence of 17 bases. The CDR3 has 16 amino acids, counting the end cysteine and phenylalanine. Only the CDR3 DNA is retained, 48 bases long and in frame from the first base. CDR1 and CDR2 were assigned from the germline V gene as SGHTA and FQGNSA. To note about this clone: Its antigen is unknown. No much larger clone is present one base from it, and per-base qualities are unavailable.

Receptors were amplified or captured by the immunoSEQ multiplex PCR assay. Held by TCRdb, this immuneACCESS table contains in-frame sequences only and omits some clones. Under half of the omission traces to an unresolved V gene where checked; the cause of the rest is unknown. This sample lists about 80,000 clones; 85% to 95% were detected once. About 0.41% of the sample rests with the top ten. The TCR sequence derives from a human donor in good health. Sequenced material: T cells isolated from PBMCs. The sequence joins TRBV7-2 to TRBJ2-3; TRBD2 is perhaps the D gene, given 6 matching bases. The CDR3 has the sequence CASSLEAEGPADTQYF. The sequence in DNA is TGTGCCAGCAGCTTAGAGGCGGAGGGACCCGCCGATACGCAGTATTTT.